This TCR beta chain was sequenced during a study of shared clonotypes between healthy human individuals (dated by TCRdb to the early 2020s). A note on the overall study: A couple of women and a few men aged 18 to 49 years were included in the cohort. Each donor's leukapheresis produced roughly between roughly 0.85 and 10 billion PBMCs. For each donor, three plates each were used for CD4 naive and CD4 memory, two plates were used for CD8 naive, and one plate was used for CD8 memory. To increase sequencing depth and limit assay-specific biases, TCR repertoire library preparation and sequencing were carried out by different laboratories using diverse techniques. To estimate repertoire size and how much clonotype sharing occurs between individuals, the study deeply sequenced the blood TCR repertoires of roughly 5 healthy adults.

Using the deep immunoSEQ assay, TCR CDR3 regions were amplified from genomic DNA by multiplex PCR. Extracted genomic DNA from each cell subset was spread evenly across all wells of several immunoSEQ 96-well plates, with each plate serving as a replicate. Each replicate PCR for sorted subsets received about 210 ng genomic DNA, equal to tens of thousands of T cell genomes. Purified libraries were quantified with a Qubit 3.0 fluorometer, sized on a Bioanalyzer 2100, and re-quantified with the KAPA Library Quantification kit. Each immunoSEQ 96-well plate was sequenced on its own single-read 150-cycle Illumina NextSeq 550 flow cell. The authors processed their data as follows. Because the immunoSEQ output included only junctional sequences and no quality scores, the filtering could not be the same as the filtering used for full-length reads. Sequences were annotated with PyIR, a Python wrapper for IgBLAST v1.9, using IMGT germline references to assign V/J genes and CDR3. Reads were filtered out if the reads had weak V/J assignments (E-value above 1e-6), no CDR3, stop codons, out-of-frame junctions, or ambiguous translated residues. V3J clonotypes were defined by identical inferred V gene, J gene, and CDR3 amino acid sequence. Percentage overlap between repertoires was computed as shared unique clonotypes divided by the size of the smaller repertoire. RTK rarefaction, the Chao1 estimator, and Recon v2.1 estimates of unobserved clonotypes were used to assess repertoire richness. OLGA was used to compute generation probabilities for all TCRbeta clonotypes that the gDNA method yielded from a few donors. The table was pulled from immuneACCESS by TCRdb, which kept in-frame rearrangements only. Such tables lose some clones; where checked, under half of the loss comes from unresolved V genes, and the rest has no known cause. That table gives V, J and clone size, and the DNA gave D and trimming. Within this sample are hundreds of thousands of clones, with 90% to 97% of them counted one time only. The top ten clonotypes cover 0.05% to 0.07% of the sample.

As to this clone: There is no known antigen for this receptor. The input lacks base qualities; no much larger clone sits a single base away.

Between the V and J ends, shortened by 1 base and 0 bases respectively, the junction contains 16 bases. For CDR1 and CDR2, the germline V gene (reference sequence) lists GTSNPN and SVGIG. The CDR3 runs 16 amino acids, cysteine and phenylalanine included. Only the CDR3 portion is preserved as DNA: 48 bases, with reading frame beginning at the first base. The research as a whole found: Pairwise subsampling indicated that sequencing depth was expected to affect the degree of clonotype sharing among donors. Because the study included a small number of donors, the genetic and exposure-history diversity represented was limited. Estimated clonotype richness was generally larger for naive than for memory subsets. Only blood was sampled, and tissue TCR repertoires likely differ from those in blood. About 5% of naive CD4, 3.5% of naive CD8, around 2.3% of memory CD4, and roughly 0.4% of memory CD8 clonotypes were shared across several donors. Incomplete sequencing was indicated by rarefaction of sorted-subset datasets, despite the large sequencing depth. Clonotypes shared by all four sorted-subset donors showed higher generation probabilities than non-shared clonotypes.

Donors were healthy HIV-negative adults with no recently reported acute infections or vaccinations. All donors were Caucasian adults living in Nashville, Tennessee, USA. CD4+ T cells were enriched by magnetic negative selection, after which naive cells were positively selected on CD45RA and the negative fraction was taken as the memory subset. Blood was obtained by leukapheresis, after which PBMCs were separated by Ficoll-Histopaque density gradient centrifugation and cryopreserved in liquid nitrogen vapor phase. Analytical flow cytometry was used to check the purity and quantity of every magnetically sorted T cell population. Genomic DNA was isolated from every sorted fraction and measured by UV absorbance on a Nanodrop 2000c.

The V gene is TRBV30 and the J gene is TRBJ2-7; TRBD2 is perhaps the D gene, given 6 matching bases. Sequenced: naive CD4+ T cells sorted from blood. The cell subset or site label, as the study defines it: CD45RA+ positively selected. This TCR was sampled from a woman aged 25-40 years in good health. The nucleotides read TGTGCCTGGAGTGAATCCGGGACTGGTAGCTCCTACGAGCAGTACTTC. Translation gives CAWSESGTGSSYEQYF.